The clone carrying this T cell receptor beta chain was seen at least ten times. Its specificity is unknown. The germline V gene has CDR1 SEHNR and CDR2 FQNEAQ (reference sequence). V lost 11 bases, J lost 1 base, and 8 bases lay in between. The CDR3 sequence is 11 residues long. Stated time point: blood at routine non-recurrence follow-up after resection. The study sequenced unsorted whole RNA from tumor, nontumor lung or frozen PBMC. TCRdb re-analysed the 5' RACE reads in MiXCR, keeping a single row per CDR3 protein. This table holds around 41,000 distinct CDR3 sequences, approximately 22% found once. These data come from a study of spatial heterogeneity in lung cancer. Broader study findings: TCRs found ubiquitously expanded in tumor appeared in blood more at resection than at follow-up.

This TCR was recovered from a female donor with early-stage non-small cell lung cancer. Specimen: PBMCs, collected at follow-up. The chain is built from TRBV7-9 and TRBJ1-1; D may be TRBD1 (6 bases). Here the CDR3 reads CAGTRNTEAFF. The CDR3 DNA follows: TGTGCCGGGACACGGAACACTGAAGCTTTCTTT. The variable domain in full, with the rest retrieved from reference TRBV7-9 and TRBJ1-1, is DTGVSQNPRHKITKRGQNVTFRCDPISEHNRLYWYRQTLGQGPEFLTYFQNEAQLEKSRLLSDRFSAERPKGSFSTLEIQRTEQGDSAMYLCAGTRNTEAFFGQGTRLTVV.